The 14 T cell receptor beta chains listed next were all sequenced from one sample in a study of Graves' ophthalmopathy and Graves' hyperthyroidism. Amplification of the TCR beta CDR3 regions used RNA transcripts (as template). A first-round RT-PCR used HTBI primers, followed by a second-round multiplex PCR. TCRdb re-called the multiplex PCR reads through MiXCR, storing one row per CDR3 protein. This table has 650,000 to 900,000 distinct CDR3 sequences, 40% appearing once. The specimen sequenced was peripheral blood. These receptor sequences come from an adult man with Graves' ophthalmopathy.

This clonotype has at least ten counts. The rearrangement joins TRBV9 to TRBJ2-5, with 9 bases identical to TRBD2. V shed 3 bases, J shed 6 bases, and the junction held 9 bases outside the gene matches. This CDR3 comprises 15 residues. Germline lookup yields CDR1 SGDLS and CDR2 YYNGEE. CDR3 DNA sequence: TGTGCCAGCAGCGAAGATGGGGGACTAGCAAAGACCCAGTACTTC. Translation: CASSEDGGLAKTQYF.

Many counts were recorded for this clonotype. This chain joins TRBV29-1 and TRBJ1-5, with 8 positions matching TRBD1. CDR1 SQVTM and CDR2 ANQGSEA come from the germline V gene. There are 13 residues in the CDR3. V shed 6 bases, J shed 5 bases, and the junction held 6 bases outside the gene matches. The chain's CDR3 is CSVQDRVDQPQHF. DNA of the CDR3: TGCAGCGTCCAGGACAGGGTGGATCAGCCCCAGCATTTT. The whole variable domain, remainder taken from reference TRBV29-1 and TRBJ1-5, is SAVISQKPSRDICQRGTSLTIQCQVDSQVTMMFWYRQQPGQSLTLIATANQGSEATYESGFVIDKFPISRPNLTFSTLTVSNMSPEDSSIYLCSVQDRVDQPQHFGDGTRLSIL.

Note on this clonotype: A much larger clone sits a single nucleotide away, making a read error possible. Since the CDR3 does not end with the conserved phenylalanine or tryptophan, this likely comes from a read error. The V call is TRBV7-9, the J call TRBJ2-7; D not resolved. The CDR3 is 13 residues long. Trimming took off 6 bases at V and 0 bases at J, with 9 bases between the two ends. CDR1 SEHNR and CDR2 FQNEAQ come from the germline V gene (reference sequence). CDR3 in DNA: TGTGCCAGCAGTCCCCAAAGCTCCTACGAGCAGTACTCC. It translates to CASSPQSSYEQYS.

Here the CDR3 reads CASSSTDRGLYGYTF. Here the CDR3 DNA reads TGTGCCAGTAGCTCCACGGACAGGGGGCTGTATGGCTACACCTTC. The J gene is TRBJ1-2, the V gene TRBV19; the match to TRBD1 covers 11 bases. CDR1 and CDR2 from the germline V gene are LNHDA and SQIVND (reference sequence). The CDR3 is 15 amino acids. V lost 6 bases and J lost 5; bases outside the gene matches: 8.

J is TRBJ1-5 and V is TRBV19; no reliable D call. CDR3 length: 14 amino acids. With 3 bases removed from V and 3 bases from J, the gap between germline ends came to 9 bases. CDR1 is LNHDA, CDR2 SQIVND, per germline (reference sequence). The CDR3 coding sequence is TGTGCCAGTAGTATTGAGGGTATCAATCAGCCCCAGCATTTT. Amino acids: CASSIEGINQPQHF. Using reference TRBV19 and TRBJ1-5 for the parts outside the CDR3, the full variable domain is DGGITQSPKYLFRKEGQNVTLSCEQNLNHDAMYWYRQDPGQGLRLIYYSQIVNDFQKGDIAEGYSVSREKKESFPLTVTSAQKNPTAFYLCASSIEGINQPQHFGDGTRLSIL.

The chain combines TRBV29-1 with TRBJ1-1; D uncertain. Germline assignment: CDR1 SQVTM and CDR2 ANQGSEA. The CDR3 has 11 residues. Trimming pared 6 bases from V and 1 base from J, leaving 6 bases between. The CDR3 here is CSVRSNTEAFF. The DNA for the CDR3 is TGCAGCGTACGTTCGAACACTGAAGCTTTCTTT.

This chain joins TRBV10-3 and TRBJ1-2, with a tentative D call TRBD1 (5 bases). This CDR3 region has 15 residues. Germline V gene data show CDR1 as ENHRY and CDR2 as SYGVKD. V was shortened by 2 bases and J by 7 bases, with 17 bases between the two germline ends. This chain's CDR3 is CAISEAGGINVGYTF. In DNA form, the CDR3 reads TGTGCCATCAGTGAGGCCGGGGGGATTAACGTTGGCTACACCTTC.

The V call is TRBV4-2, the J call TRBJ1-6; D unresolved. CDR1 and CDR2 from the germline V gene are LGHNA and YNFKEQ. The CDR3 length is 17 residues. The V gene lost 0 bases and the J gene lost 3 bases, with 12 bases spanning the gap. CDR3 coding DNA: TGTGCCAGCAGCCAAGATAGGCCAGGACGCTATAATTCACCCCTCCACTTT. This sequence encodes CASSQDRPGRYNSPLHF.

In this sample, this clonotype turned up a few times. CDR3 sequence reads: CSAEGLAGVVGTSYEQYF. DNA for the CDR3: TGCAGTGCTGAGGGACTAGCGGGAGTAGTCGGTACTTCCTACGAGCAGTACTTC. The chain carries TRBV20-1 and TRBJ2-7, with 14 bases identical to TRBD2. CDR1 is DFQATT and CDR2 is SNEGSKA in the germline V gene (reference sequence). The CDR3 has 18 residues. Trimming cost V 5 bases and J 1 base; bases outside gene matches: 13.

This clonotype was recorded a few times. This sequence joins TRBV11-2 and TRBJ2-7; D not certain. V lost 5 bases to trimming and J lost 0 bases, with 14 bases between them. The CDR3 is 15 residues long. Germline V gene data show CDR1 as SGHAT and CDR2 as FQNNGV. In DNA, the CDR3 is TGTGCCAGCAGCCCCACAGATTCCAGCTCCTACGAGCAGTACTTC. It yields the protein CASSPTDSSSYEQYF.

This clonotype has a count of ten or more. The chain uses TRBV15 and TRBJ1-1, with a possible D match to TRBD1 (6 bases). The V gene lost 3 bases and the J gene lost 5 bases, with 16 bases spanning the gap. Per the germline V gene, CDR1 is LNHNV and CDR2 is YYDKDF (reference sequence). This CDR3 region has 15 residues. For the CDR3, the DNA is TGTGCCACCAGCAGGCCGGGGGCGGTGGGAACTGAAGCTTTCTTT. Translation: CATSRPGAVGTEAFF.

The V and J genes are TRBV25-1 and TRBJ2-2; the match to TRBD1 covers 8 bases. Germline V gene data show CDR1 as MGHDK and CDR2 as SYGVNS. This CDR3 has 15 amino acids. V lost 6 bases to trimming and J lost 4 bases; unmatched junction nucleotides: 7. As DNA, the CDR3 is TGTGCCAGCAGATCGACAGGGGTCGGCACCGGGGAGCTGTTTTTT. It translates to CASRSTGVGTGELFF.

This clonotype came up a few times. The gene calls are TRBV2 and TRBJ1-1; the D is unclear. Germline CDR1 and CDR2: SNHLY and FYNNEI. V was shortened by 3 bases and J by 5 bases, with 16 bases between the two germline ends. The CDR3 extends over 15 amino acids. CDR3 coding DNA: TGTGCCAGCAGTGAGAACCCCCGGGTTCGAACTGAAGCTTTCTTT. It codes for CASSENPRVRTEAFF.

This clonotype was seen ten or more times. V is TRBV2 and J is TRBJ1-4; 7 positions match TRBD1. Germline V gene lookup returns CDR1 SNHLY and CDR2 FYNNEI. J lost 5 bases, V lost 7 bases, and 10 bases had no gene match. The CDR3 extends over 15 amino acids. The CDR3 region is CASTDRQGSNEKLFF. The CDR3 nucleotides read TGTGCCAGCACTGACCGACAGGGATCGAATGAAAAACTGTTTTTT.